Presented here are 8 T cell receptor beta chains from one specimen sequenced in a study of graft-versus-host responses after intestinal transplantation. The antigens these receptors bind are not known. TCRdb keeps only in-frame clones here, not all; method: immunoSEQ multiplex PCR. The top ten clones hold about 0.23% of a sample with tens of thousands of clones, about 95% of them seen once. Source: unstimulated CD8+ T cells sorted from spleen or lymph node cells, taken before transplant. Receptors originate from a human donor who was the organ donor for an intestinal transplant.

This chain uses TRBV2 with TRBJ1-2; tentatively, D is TRBD1 (5 bases). Germline assignment: CDR1 SNHLY and CDR2 FYNNEI. The CDR3 is 15 amino acids. The V end was cut by 5 bases, the J end by 0 bases, with 13 bases between. CDR3 nucleotide sequence: TGTGCCAGCAGTAGCGAGACAGCCTCTAACTATGGCTACACCTTC. Residues: CASSSETASNYGYTF.

The V call is TRBV4-2, the J call TRBJ2-7; the D is unclear. CDR1 and CDR2 from the germline V gene are LGHNA and YNFKEQ. This CDR3 region has 14 residues. V was cut by 0 bases and J by 3 bases, with 9 bases left in between. The CDR3 here is CASSQDYPGYEQYF. For the CDR3, the DNA is TGTGCCAGCAGCCAAGATTACCCAGGCTACGAGCAGTACTTC.

The chain employs TRBV4-3 and TRBJ2-3; 8 nucleotides agree with TRBD1. Germline loops: CDR1 LGHNA, CDR2 YSLEER. Trimming removed 0 bases from V and 2 bases from J; junction bases left unmatched: 10. The CDR3 has 18 residues. This CDR3 reads CASSQESRGQINTDTQYF. CDR3 DNA: TGCGCCAGCAGCCAAGAGAGCAGGGGGCAAATCAACACAGATACGCAGTATTTT.

The chain combines TRBV7-9 with TRBJ1-2, with D hard to call. The CDR3 sequence is 15 residues long. Looked up from germline, CDR1 is SEHNR and CDR2 is FQNEAQ (reference sequence). V dropped 1 base and J dropped 12 bases, with 21 bases sitting between them. CDR3 DNA: TGTGCCAGCAGCTTAGAAGAGACATCCTATGGCTACGACACCTTC. This translates into CASSLEETSYGYDTF.

The CDR3 loop is CASSDGDREVGTEAFF. As DNA, the CDR3 is TGTGCCAGCAGTGATGGGGACAGGGAGGTAGGCACTGAAGCTTTCTTT. The chain combines TRBV25-1 with TRBJ1-1; TRBD1 matches at 9 bases. Germline V gene data show CDR1 as MGHDK and CDR2 as SYGVNS. This CDR3 region has 16 residues. V lost 3 bases to trimming and J lost 4 bases; unmatched junction nucleotides: 9.

This sequence joins TRBV6-6 and TRBJ2-3, with a tentative D call TRBD2 (7 bases). Trimming stripped 2 bases from V and 3 bases from J, with 12 bases between. The length of the CDR3 is 15 residues. Germline CDR1 MNHNY, CDR2 SVGAGI (reference sequence). Here the CDR3 reads CASSYEGGATDTQYF. As DNA, the CDR3 is TGTGCCAGCAGTTACGAAGGGGGGGCAACAGATACGCAGTATTTT.

The V and J genes are TRBV5-1 and TRBJ2-7, with 8 bases lining up with TRBD1. Trimming at V came to 5 bases and at J to 2 bases, leaving 6 bases not matched to a gene. Germline V gene data show CDR1 as SGHRS and CDR2 as YFSETQ. This CDR3 has 14 amino acids. CDR3 region: CASRPRGQAYEQYF. DNA of the CDR3: TGCGCCAGCAGACCCAGGGGACAGGCCTACGAGCAGTACTTC. Drawing the rest from reference TRBV5-1 and TRBJ2-7, the complete variable domain is KAGVTQTPRYLIKTRGQQVTLSCSPISGHRSVSWYQQTPGQGLQFLFEYFSETQRNKGNFPGRFSGRQFSNSRSEMNVSTLELGDSALYLCASRPRGQAYEQYFGPGTRLTVT.

The chain carries TRBV30 and TRBJ2-7; 8 bases agree with TRBD2. Germline-derived CDR1 and CDR2 are GTSNPN and SVGIG (reference sequence). V was clipped by 2 bases and J by 4 bases; unmatched bases: 1. This CDR3 has 12 residues. As DNA, the CDR3 is TGTGCCTGGAGTTCGGGGGGGTACGAGCAGTACTTC. It specifies CAWSSGGYEQYF.